Shown below are 32 T cell receptor beta chains from a single sample sequenced in a study of T cells after yellow fever vaccination. One entry per CDR3 protein results from TCRdb running MiXCR on the 5' RACE reads. Found here are 25,000 to 30,000 distinct CDR3 sequences, less than 5.5% of them singletons; the top ten hold more than 40%. This specimen consisted of CD8+ T cells sorted from PBMCs, obtained 10 days after the yellow fever booster vaccination. All receptors come from a man between 25 and 39 years old who received the YFV17D yellow fever vaccine.

The sample holds many counts of this clonotype. The chain combines TRBV5-5 with TRBJ2-6; tentative D call: TRBD1 (6 bases). V was trimmed by 1 base and J by 2 bases, leaving 7 bases between them. The germline V gene encodes CDR1 SGHKS and CDR2 YYEKEE (reference sequence). This CDR3 comprises 15 residues. The DNA of the CDR3 is TGTGCCAGCAGCTTGTGGGGGCCTGGGGCCAACGTCCTGACTTTC. It codes for CASSLWGPGANVLTF.

In this sample, this clonotype turned up many times. The rearrangement links TRBV4-3 to TRBJ2-1; TRBD1 might be the D (6 bases). This CDR3 has 15 residues. V lost 4 bases and J lost 0, with 10 bases in between. Germline V gives CDR1 LGHNA, CDR2 YSLEER. The CDR3 sequence is CASSPQGSSYNEQFF. The CDR3 bases are TGCGCCAGCAGCCCCCAGGGGTCCTCCTACAATGAGCAGTTCTTC.

At least ten counts were recorded for this clonotype. The V gene is TRBV5-1, the J gene TRBJ2-2, with a possible D match to TRBD1 (5 bases). The CDR3 is made up of 14 amino acids. Germline values: CDR1 SGHRS, CDR2 YFSETQ. V was trimmed by 4 bases and J by 1 base, leaving 8 bases between them. The CDR3 here is CASSATVNTGELFF. CDR3 sequence (DNA): TGCGCCAGCAGCGCGACAGTGAACACCGGGGAGCTGTTTTTT. The full variable domain, rest sourced from reference TRBV5-1 and TRBJ2-2, is KAGVTQTPRYLIKTRGQQVTLSCSPISGHRSVSWYQQTPGQGLQFLFEYFSETQRNKGNFPGRFSGRQFSNSRSEMNVSTLELGDSALYLCASSATVNTGELFFGEGSRLTVL.

This clonotype was detected ten times or more. The rearrangement joins TRBV27 to TRBJ2-1; 15 nucleotides match TRBD2. The ends lost 10 bases at V and 15 bases at J; junction bases unmatched: 13. This CDR3 region has 14 residues. The V gene's germline CDR1 is MNHEY and CDR2 SMNVEV (reference sequence). The DNA of the CDR3 is TGTGCCACCCTCGGACTAGCGGGAGGGCCGGGGTGGTTCTTC. The encoded protein is CATLGLAGGPGWFF.

This clonotype was seen ten or more times. The rearrangement uses TRBV7-3 and TRBJ2-5; 7 bases are a match to TRBD2. Germline trimming cut 5 bases from V and 3 bases from J; bases unmatched to any gene: 3. Germline loops: CDR1 SGHTA, CDR2 FQGTGA. CDR3 length equals 13 residues. In DNA form, the CDR3 reads TGTGCCAGCAGCGGGCTAGCGGAAGAGACCCAGTACTTC. Translation gives CASSGLAEETQYF. Full variable domain (remainder filled in from reference TRBV7-3 and TRBJ2-5): GAGVSQTPSNKVTEKGKYVELRCDPISGHTALYWYRQSLGQGPEFLIYFQGTGAADDSGLPNDRFFAVRPEGSVSTLKIQRTERGDSAVYLCASSGLAEETQYFGPGTRLLVL.

At least ten counts were recorded for this clonotype. J is TRBJ2-5 and V is TRBV6-5; maybe TRBD2 (5 bases). Germline V gene sequence: CDR1 MNHEY, CDR2 SVGAGI. V was shortened by 7 bases and J by 4 bases, with 10 bases between the two germline ends. There are 12 residues in the CDR3. In nucleotides, the CDR3 is TGTGCCAGCACTGCACGGGGAGAGACCCAGTACTTC. The encoded protein is CASTARGETQYF.

This clonotype was counted at least ten times. The V call is TRBV10-1, the J call TRBJ2-2; TRBD2 agrees at 10 bases. V dropped 3 bases and J dropped 7; count of bases not matched to a gene: 8. Germline V gene sequence: CDR1 WNHNN, CDR2 SYGVQD (reference sequence). The CDR3 is 16 residues long. Here the CDR3 reads CASSDPAGGPGGELFF. The CDR3 bases are TGCGCCAGCAGTGACCCAGCGGGAGGGCCCGGCGGGGAGCTGTTTTTT.

In this sample, this clonotype turned up many times. The rearrangement joins TRBV30 to TRBJ2-3; D might be TRBD2 (6 bases). V was trimmed by 1 base and J by 6 bases, leaving 14 bases between them. This CDR3 spans 14 amino acids. The germline V gene has CDR1 GTSNPN and CDR2 SVGIG (reference sequence). CDR3 region: CAWSGNGRSDTQYF. The CDR3 DNA follows: TGTGCCTGGAGTGGAAACGGGAGAAGTGATACGCAGTATTTT.

This clonotype showed up many times. V and J are TRBV6-5 and TRBJ2-7; the D gene is possibly TRBD1 (6 bases). Germline V gives CDR1 MNHEY, CDR2 SVGAGI. V was cut by 2 bases and J by 5 bases, with 13 bases left in between. CDR3 length equals 14 residues. The CDR3 DNA is TGTGCCAGCAGTTACCTCAGGGGCGGCGACGAGCAGTACTTC. It translates to CASSYLRGGDEQYF.

This clonotype has at least ten counts. CDR3 in amino acids: CASRLPLAGIDEQFF. CDR3 sequence (DNA): TGTGCCAGCAGGCTCCCACTAGCGGGAATCGATGAGCAGTTCTTC. V and J are TRBV6-2 or TRBV6-3 and TRBJ2-1, with 10 bases identical to TRBD2. This CDR3 spans 15 amino acids. Germline lookup yields CDR1 MNHEY and CDR2 SVGEGT. Trimming took 6 bases from V and 8 from J; bases not matched to a gene: 10.

This clonotype was detected many times. This chain uses TRBV5-1 with TRBJ2-1; TRBD2 matches at 13 bases. There are 15 residues in the CDR3. Germline trimming cut 6 bases from V and 5 bases from J; bases unmatched to any gene: 5. Germline V gives CDR1 SGHRS, CDR2 YFSETQ. The chain's CDR3 is CASTVGTSGNNEQFF. DNA for the CDR3: TGCGCCAGCACGGTCGGGACTAGCGGGAACAATGAGCAGTTCTTC.

In its sample, this clonotype was seen many times. The chain recombines TRBV7-3 with TRBJ2-1; 10 positions match TRBD2. The CDR3 is made up of 16 amino acids. The J segment lost 7 bases and the V segment lost 6 bases, leaving 12 bases of the junction unmatched. CDR1 and CDR2 from the germline V gene are SGHTA and FQGTGA. CDR3 residues: CASSLAGGALGNEQFF. The CDR3 bases are TGTGCCAGCAGTTTAGCGGGAGGTGCTTTGGGGAATGAGCAGTTCTTC.

As DNA, the CDR3 is TGTGCCAGCAGTTACTCGAGCATGGATCGTAGGCGCACTGAAGCTTTCTTT. It codes for CASSYSSMDRRRTEAFF. The chain uses TRBV6-5 and TRBJ1-1, with D unclear. The V gene lost 0 bases and the J gene lost 4 bases, with 18 bases spanning the gap. Germline CDR1 reads MNHEY; CDR2 reads SVGAGI. The CDR3 has 17 residues.

The sample holds many counts of this clonotype. This chain joins TRBV20-1 and TRBJ2-3, with TRBD2 matching over 7 bases. Germline trimming cut 3 bases from V and 0 bases from J; bases unmatched to any gene: 6. The germline V gene has CDR1 DFQATT and CDR2 SNEGSKA (reference sequence). The CDR3 is 15 amino acids. DNA of the CDR3: TGCAGTGCTAGTGCTAGCGGCTTAAGCACAGATACGCAGTATTTT. Its translation is CSASASGLSTDTQYF.

The table lists this clonotype with a count of one. This may come from a read error, since a much larger clone is one base off. The V gene is TRBV6-4, the J gene TRBJ2-1, with TRBD2 identical over 7 bases. The CDR3 totals 12 residues. The V gene's germline CDR1 is MRHNA and CDR2 SNTAGT. V shed 8 bases, J shed 14 bases, and the junction held 12 bases outside the gene matches. The DNA for the CDR3 is TGTGCCAGCCGCGGCCCCGGGACTACCAAGTTCTTC. Translation gives CASRGPGTTKFF.

This clonotype was counted many times. The chain is built from TRBV20-1 and TRBJ2-3; D uncertain. V lost 0 bases and J lost 6, with 10 bases in between. Germline lookup yields CDR1 DFQATT and CDR2 SNEGSKA (reference sequence). This CDR3 region has 13 residues. The DNA for the CDR3 is TGCAGTGCTAGAGATTCCGAGTGGGATACGCAGTATTTT. Its translation: CSARDSEWDTQYF.

This clonotype was observed at least ten times. The gene calls are TRBV4-1 and TRBJ2-2, with TRBD2 identical over 8 bases. The length of the CDR3 is 19 residues. The V and J ends lost 0 bases and 6 bases, in that order; junction bases with no gene match: 15. Germline V CDR1 and CDR2: MGHRA, YSYEKL. CDR3 region: CASSQEGTSATSVPGELFF. The CDR3 DNA is TGCGCCAGCAGCCAAGAAGGGACATCCGCGACTAGCGTACCCGGGGAGCTGTTTTTT.

The chain has TRBV5-1 and TRBJ2-5; D might be TRBD1 or TRBD2, each matching 5 bases. V lost 0 bases to trimming and J lost 5 bases, with 20 bases between them. The CDR3 runs to 17 residues. Germline loops: CDR1 SGHRS, CDR2 YFSETQ. The DNA of the CDR3 is TGCGCCAGCAGCTTGGGCTCCGGGACCACAGTCGGGGAGACCCAGTACTTC. Translated, it gives CASSLGSGTTVGETQYF.

This clonotype has a count of ten or more. The V gene is TRBV9, the J gene TRBJ2-7, with D unclear. Germline V gene data show CDR1 as SGDLS and CDR2 as YYNGEE. V was clipped by 3 bases and J by 6 bases, with 13 bases between them. The CDR3 covers 13 residues. CDR3 protein: CASSGPPLFEQYF. DNA for the CDR3: TGTGCCAGCAGCGGCCCCCCCCTCTTCGAGCAGTACTTC.

This clonotype has ten or more counts. The CDR3 nucleotides read TGTGCCAGCAGAGGGGACAGGGAGACCCAGTACTTC. Translated, it gives CASRGDRETQYF. The chain is built from TRBV12-3 or TRBV12-4 and TRBJ2-5; the match to TRBD1 covers 8 bases. V gave up 6 bases and J gave up 5 bases; unmatched junction bases: 2. The CDR3 is 12 amino acids.

This clonotype was recorded many times. The chain couples TRBV28 to TRBJ2-7, with TRBD1 matching 9 bases. Trimming took 2 bases from V and 6 from J; bases not matched to a gene: 5. CDR3 length: 14 residues. Germline-derived CDR1 and CDR2 are MDHEN and SYDVKM. The CDR3 reads CASSLRDRVSEQYF. CDR3 coding DNA: TGTGCCAGCAGTTTAAGGGACAGGGTCTCCGAGCAGTACTTC.

This clonotype has a count of ten or more. This chain links TRBV5-4 with TRBJ1-6, with D perhaps matching TRBD1 (6 bases). Germline CDR1 reads SGHNT; CDR2 reads YYREEE (reference sequence). The CDR3 is 13 amino acids. Trimming stripped 0 bases from V and 9 bases from J, with 7 bases between. The CDR3 spells CASSLGGGSPLHF. The CDR3 nucleotides are TGTGCCAGCAGCTTGGGAGGGGGTTCACCCCTCCACTTT.

This clonotype was detected many times. The rearrangement joins TRBV27 to TRBJ2-2; TRBD2 might be the D (6 bases). Trimming pared 7 bases from V and 5 bases from J, leaving 23 bases between. Germline CDR1 reads MNHEY; CDR2 reads SMNVEV (reference sequence). This CDR3 spans 17 amino acids. The DNA for the CDR3 is TGTGCCAGCACCCAATTTTCCGGGACTTATCTTACCGGGGAGCTGTTTTTT. Encoded protein: CASTQFSGTYLTGELFF.

This clonotype was seen ten or more times. The chain carries TRBV20-1 and TRBJ2-5, with 12 nucleotides matching TRBD2. CDR3 length: 15 amino acids. Germline-derived CDR1 and CDR2 are DFQATT and SNEGSKA (reference sequence). V lost 5 bases and J lost 1; bases outside the gene matches: 5. The chain's CDR3 is CSAGSSGRGQETQYF. CDR3 coding DNA: TGCAGTGCTGGGTCTAGCGGGAGGGGCCAAGAGACCCAGTACTTC.

This clonotype was counted ten times or more. The V and J genes are TRBV5-6 and TRBJ1-5; D possibly corresponds to TRBD1 (6 bases). The CDR3 extends over 16 amino acids. With 0 bases removed from V and 5 bases from J, the gap between germline ends came to 15 bases. Per germline, CDR1 SGHDT and CDR2 YYEEEE. The CDR3 nucleotides read TGTGCCAGCAGCTTGGCCCTAGGGGGGGCTGATCAGCCCCAGCATTTT. Translating it yields CASSLALGGADQPQHF.

This clonotype was counted ten times or more. The V and J genes are TRBV4-3 and TRBJ1-6; a weak D match, TRBD1 (6 bases). Germline V gene data show CDR1 as LGHNA and CDR2 as YSLEER. This CDR3 has 15 amino acids. Trimming stripped 0 bases from V and 10 bases from J, with 13 bases between. CDR3 bases: TGCGCCAGCAGCCAAGATGGGGGGCGTTCGTCACCCCTCCACTTT. Translation: CASSQDGGRSSPLHF.

This clonotype was seen many times. The chain carries TRBV10-2 and TRBJ2-5, with 10 nucleotides matching TRBD1. Germline V gives CDR1 WSHSY, CDR2 SAAADI. CDR3 length equals 17 residues. J lost 5 bases, V lost 5 bases, and 14 bases had no gene match. The CDR3 nucleotides read TGCGCCAGCAGTTTGACAGGGGGCCGGGACGGGAAGGAGACCCAGTACTTC. Translating it yields CASSLTGGRDGKETQYF.

This clonotype was recorded many times. The V and J genes are TRBV6-1 and TRBJ1-2; perhaps TRBD1 as D (5 bases). This CDR3 is 13 amino acids long. The germline V and J ends were trimmed by 4 bases and 3 bases, with 9 bases remaining between them. CDR1 and CDR2 (germline): MNHNS, SASEGT. This CDR3 reads CASSVDSYYGYTF. CDR3 sequence (DNA): TGTGCCAGCAGTGTTGACAGCTACTATGGCTACACCTTC.

Many counts were recorded for this clonotype. The genes are TRBV4-1 and TRBJ2-3, with D tentatively TRBD1 or TRBD2 (5 bases each). Trimming left V 4 bases short and J 2 bases short, with 16 bases between. This CDR3 has 16 residues. In germline, CDR1 is MGHRA, CDR2 YSYEKL. CDR3 residues: CASSPWDGNPTDTQYF. CDR3 nucleotide sequence: TGCGCCAGCAGCCCCTGGGACGGTAACCCCACAGATACGCAGTATTTT.

This clonotype was found many times. The chain uses TRBV27 and TRBJ2-7; D possibly uses TRBD1 or TRBD2 (5 bases each). Trimming cost V 3 bases and J 1 base, with 13 bases left between them. The CDR3 is 15 amino acids. Germline V gene sequence: CDR1 MNHEY, CDR2 SMNVEV (reference sequence). CDR3 nucleotide sequence: TGTGCCAGCAGTTTCGGGGCAGCAGTATCCTACGAGCAGTACTTC. Its translation: CASSFGAAVSYEQYF.

This clonotype was seen many times. The chain recombines TRBV15 with TRBJ2-7; 8 bases are shared with TRBD1. CDR1 and CDR2 (germline): LNHNV, YYDKDF (reference sequence). V gave up 6 bases and J gave up 1 base; unmatched junction bases: 8. The CDR3 loop spans 15 amino acids. The CDR3 coding sequence is TGTGCCACCAGGACCGGGACAGGTGCATCCTACGAGCAGTACTTC. Its translation is CATRTGTGASYEQYF.

At least ten counts were recorded for this clonotype. The chain has TRBV6-5 and TRBJ2-2; D is ambiguous. The CDR3 sequence is 11 residues long. Trimming removed 6 bases from V and 2 bases from J, with 1 base in between. CDR1 and CDR2 (germline): MNHEY, SVGAGI. The CDR3: CASRNTGELFF. In DNA form, the CDR3 reads TGTGCCAGCAGAAACACCGGGGAGCTGTTTTTT.